This TCR beta chain was sequenced during a study of identical twins. V was shortened by 5 bases and J by 2 bases, with 14 bases between the two germline ends. The CDR3 consists of 15 residues. Germline CDR1 SGHAT, CDR2 FQNNGV. A single record per CDR3 protein comes from TCRdb applying MiXCR to the 5' RACE reads. The table shows about 340,000 distinct CDR3 sequences, with about 12% occurring only once. These data were also filed under a second study, of yellow fever vaccine responses in identical twins.

The rearrangement links TRBV11-2 to TRBJ2-3; maybe TRBD2 (5 bases). Sequenced input: CD8+ T cells sorted from blood. The sequence was collected from a woman younger than 35 in good health. CDR3 residues: CASSAWYGVTDTQYF. The CDR3 DNA sequence: TGTGCCAGCAGCGCCTGGTACGGGGTCACAGATACGCAGTATTTT.